This TCR beta chain was recovered during a study of OX40 agonist ivuxolimab in advanced cancers. Regarding the study as a whole: Some patients without response likewise showed low normalized clonal expansion. Partial responders dosed at 0.1-3.0 mg/kg displayed clonal expansion ranking among the lowest. Doses of 0.1 to 3.0 mg/kg were accompanied by clonal expansion of CD4+ and CD8+ blood T cells by week 6.

The V segment lost 7 bases and the J segment 7 bases; nucleotides outside the gene matches: 15. The germline V gene has CDR1 SQVTM and CDR2 ANQGSEA. This CDR3 spans 14 amino acids. Concerning this clone: Its antigen remains unidentified.

Generated by immunoSEQ multiplex PCR, the TCRdb table keeps only in-frame clones and is missing some. The data hold about 96,000 clones, with roughly 80% observed a single time. The origin of this receptor is an adult with an advanced solid tumor such as melanoma, head and neck, liver or kidney cancer. Specimen: CD4+ or CD8+ T cells sorted from blood, collected in a trial of the OX40 agonist ivuxolimab. J is TRBJ2-7 and V is TRBV29-1, with 8 nucleotides matching TRBD1. The CDR3 DNA reads as TGCAGCGCCCTTACTGGGCAGGGGGCAGGTGAGCAGTACTTC. Encoded protein: CSALTGQGAGEQYF.